This entry describes one T cell receptor beta chain. The antigen remains undetermined. This record belongs to a study of T cell repertoires in cytomegalovirus infection. Study overall: HLA-B-restricted CMV epitopes that are well studied, plus recently identified HLA-C-restricted ones, were used by the study. A matching HLA type, together with CMV infection, was signaled by public TCR beta signatures. General study points: Ex vivo, HLA-C-restricted CMV-specific TCR beta clonotypes prevailed over the rest of the response.

This CDR3 region has 14 residues. Trimming cost V 2 bases and J 3 bases, with 8 bases left between them. From germline, CDR1 is LNHDA and CDR2 SQIVND (reference sequence). TCRdb reanalysed the reads using MiXCR and keeps one entry per CDR3 protein. The sample lists about 770,000 distinct CDR3 sequences; about 29% were seen once. V is TRBV19 and J is TRBJ1-5; maybe TRBD1 (6 bases). Material: cultured CD8+ T cells from PBMCs, obtained from culture after CMV antigen stimulation. The TCR comes from a human donor in good health (CMV status not recorded). Some clones in this sample may be carry-over from other donors' samples. This chain's CDR3 is CASSISGDNQPQHF. CDR3 DNA sequence: TGTGCCAGTAGTATATCAGGGGACAATCAGCCCCAGCATTTT.